This T cell receptor beta chain was documented in a study of CD8+CD57+ T cells in acquired aplastic anemia (dated by TCRdb to the late 2010s). Regarding the complete study: On average, sorted CD4+ and CD8+ cells yielded approximately 3 ug of extracted DNA, with a range of about 0.19 to 30 ug. CD8+CD57+ expansion was defined as a frequency above the mean frequency observed in healthy subjects.

The investigation overall reported the following: Around 30 CD8+ CDR3 sequences were found in both patients and controls but appeared to be highly expressed in patients and within the immunodominant clones of the patients. CD8+ Simpson's diversity did not differ significantly between patients and healthy controls (P=0.060).

Flow cytometry had shown CD8+CD57+ cell expansion in the patients selected for sequencing. Severe acquired aplastic anemia was diagnosed in all patients according to International Study of Aplastic Anemia and Agranulocytosis and Camitta criteria. No therapy had been received by the patients at the time of blood sampling. TCR repertoires of sorted CD4+ and CD8+ blood T cells from severe aplastic anemia patients and healthy subjects were deep-sequenced in the study. Patients were enrolled in the USA under clinicaltrials.gov protocols 00001620, 01623167, 00001397, 00071045, 00081523 and 00961064. Ficoll-Paque density gradient centrifugation was used to isolate peripheral blood mononuclear cells. Before DNA extraction, CD4+ and CD8+ T cells were sorted by FACS or by magnetic beads. This clonotype was detected ten times or more. Its antigen remains undetermined. No quality values exist for individual bases; no much larger clone is one base distant.

The junction carries 17 bases between V and J, which are trimmed by 1 base and 8 bases respectively. CDR1 and CDR2 are read off the germline V gene as SGDLS and YYNGEE. There are 15 amino acids in the CDR3, from cysteine to phenylalanine inclusive. CDR3 DNA is the only sequence kept; it has 45 bases, read in frame from the first base. TCR beta VDJ combination and CDR3 sequence profiling used genomic DNA as the template. An Illumina HiSeq 2000 was used for TCR repertoire sequencing. The source study handled its data this way. TRBV/TRBJ rearrangement plots, CDR3 size and DJ length profiles, and Simpson's diversity index were used to assess repertoires. The most abundant DNA sequence in the deep sequencing data was defined as the immunodominant clone. CDR3 amino acid sequences were screened for sharing across subjects and compared with published repertoires and the VDJdb database. TCRdb passed the public sequencing reads through fastp at Q25 and MiXCR, retaining productive beta sequences. A single entry per CDR3 protein holds the most common genes and DNA from its merged rows. The V and J calls come from TCRdb's annotation, not from the publication. The sample data list under 200,000 distinct CDR3 sequences, and roughly 43% of these were observed just once. About 2.8% of the sample is taken by the ten largest.

The chain couples TRBV9 to TRBJ2-3; tentative D gene TRBD2, with 5 bases matching. The sequence derives from a human donor with aplastic anemia. The specimen was sorted CD4+, CD8+, or CD8+CD57+ T cells (not recorded which) from PBMCs. The CDR3 amino acid sequence is: CASSVSASGWVTQYF. The DNA sequence reads TGTGCCAGCAGCGTATCAGCGTCGGGATGGGTTACGCAGTATTTT. Here the CDR3 is joined to the reference TRBV9 and TRBJ2-3 genes, and the full variable domain is: DSGVTQTPKHLITATGQRVTLRCSPRSGDLSVYWYQQSLDQGLQFLIQYYNGEERAKGNILERFSAQQFPDLHSELNLSSLELGDSALYFCASSVSASGWVTQYFGPGTRLTVL.